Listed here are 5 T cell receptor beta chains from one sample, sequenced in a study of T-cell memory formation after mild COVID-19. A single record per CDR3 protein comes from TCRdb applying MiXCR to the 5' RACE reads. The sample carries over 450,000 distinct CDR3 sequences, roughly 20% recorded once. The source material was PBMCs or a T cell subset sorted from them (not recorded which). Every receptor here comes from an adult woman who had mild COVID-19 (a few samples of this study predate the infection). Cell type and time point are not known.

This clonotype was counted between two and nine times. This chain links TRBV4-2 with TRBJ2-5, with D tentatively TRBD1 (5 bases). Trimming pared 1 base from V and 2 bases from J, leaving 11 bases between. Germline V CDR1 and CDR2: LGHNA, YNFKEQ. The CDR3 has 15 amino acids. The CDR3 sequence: CASSQASREQETQYF. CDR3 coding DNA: TGTGCCAGCAGCCAAGCGTCCAGGGAACAAGAGACCCAGTACTTC.

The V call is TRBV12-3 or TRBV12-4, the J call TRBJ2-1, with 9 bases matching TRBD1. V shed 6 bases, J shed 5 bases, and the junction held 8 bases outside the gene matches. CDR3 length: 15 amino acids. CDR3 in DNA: TGTGCCAGCAGCTGGGGGACAGGGACAAACAATGAGCAGTTCTTC. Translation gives CASSWGTGTNNEQFF.

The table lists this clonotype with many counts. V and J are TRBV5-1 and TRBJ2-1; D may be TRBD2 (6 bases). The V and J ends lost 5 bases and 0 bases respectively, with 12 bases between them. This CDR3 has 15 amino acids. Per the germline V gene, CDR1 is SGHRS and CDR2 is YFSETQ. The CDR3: CASRGGAVSYNEQFF. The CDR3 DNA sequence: TGCGCCAGCAGGGGCGGGGCGGTCTCCTACAATGAGCAGTTCTTC.

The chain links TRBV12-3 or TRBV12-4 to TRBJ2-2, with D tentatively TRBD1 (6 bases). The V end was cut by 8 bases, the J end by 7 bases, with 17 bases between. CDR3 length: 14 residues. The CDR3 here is CASVGQLRVGELFF. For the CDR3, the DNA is TGTGCCAGCGTAGGACAGTTAAGGGTCGGGGAGCTGTTTTTT.

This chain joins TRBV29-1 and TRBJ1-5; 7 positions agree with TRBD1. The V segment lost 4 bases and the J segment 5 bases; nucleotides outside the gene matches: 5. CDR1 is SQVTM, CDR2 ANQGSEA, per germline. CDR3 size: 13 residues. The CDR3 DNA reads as TGCAGCGTTGGACAGGGATTGGATCAGCCCCAGCATTTT. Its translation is CSVGQGLDQPQHF.